This T cell receptor (beta chain) derives from a study of blood T cells in healthy people across ages. Study-wide results and caveats: Estimates drawn from one million T cells were deemed to understate diversity.

Trimming left V 5 bases short and J 7 bases short, with 20 bases between. The CDR3 has 15 residues. Together with a sample-barcoded 5' primer, a J-beta primer mix was included in a second PCR lasting roughly 6 to 12 cycles. TCRdb re-called the 5' RACE reads through MiXCR, storing one row per CDR3 protein. The table lists roughly 1.4 million distinct CDR3 sequences, 55% to 75% of them singletons. As to this clonotype: Its antigen is undetermined.

The sequencing sample was made of blood. The chain links TRBV12-3 or TRBV12-4 to TRBJ2-5, with D possibly TRBD2 on 5 matching bases. This receptor was taken from a man younger than 35 in good health. As DNA, the CDR3 is TGTGCCAGCAGTCAATACGGTGATAGCGCGGCGACCCAGTACTTC. This encodes CASSQYGDSAATQYF.